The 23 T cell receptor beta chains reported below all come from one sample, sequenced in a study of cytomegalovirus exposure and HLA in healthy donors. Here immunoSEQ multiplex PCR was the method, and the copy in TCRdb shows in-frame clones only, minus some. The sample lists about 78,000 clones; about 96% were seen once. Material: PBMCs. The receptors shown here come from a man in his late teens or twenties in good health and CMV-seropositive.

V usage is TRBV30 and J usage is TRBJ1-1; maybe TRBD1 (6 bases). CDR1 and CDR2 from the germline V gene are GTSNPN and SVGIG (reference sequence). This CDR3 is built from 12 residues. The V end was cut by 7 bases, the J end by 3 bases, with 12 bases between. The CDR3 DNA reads TGTGCCTTATACAGGGATTACACTGAAGCTTTCTTT. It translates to CALYRDYTEAFF.

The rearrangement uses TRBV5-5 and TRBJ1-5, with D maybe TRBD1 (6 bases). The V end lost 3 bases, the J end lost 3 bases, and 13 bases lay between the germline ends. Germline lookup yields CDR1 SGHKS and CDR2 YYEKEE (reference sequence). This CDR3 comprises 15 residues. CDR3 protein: CASSWGGGNNQPQHF. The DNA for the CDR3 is TGTGCCAGCAGCTGGGGAGGGGGGAACAATCAGCCCCAGCATTTT. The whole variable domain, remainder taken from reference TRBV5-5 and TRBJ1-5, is DAGVTQSPTHLIKTRGQQVTLRCSPISGHKSVSWYQQVLGQGPQFIFQYYEKEERGRGNFPDRFSARQFPNYSSELNVNALLLGDSALYLCASSWGGGNNQPQHFGDGTRLSIL.

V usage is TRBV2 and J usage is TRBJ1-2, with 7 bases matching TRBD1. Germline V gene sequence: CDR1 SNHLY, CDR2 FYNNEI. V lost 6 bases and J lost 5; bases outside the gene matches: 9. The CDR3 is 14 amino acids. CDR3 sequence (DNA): TGTGCCAGCAGGGGGGTTGGGACAGAATATGGCTACACCTTC. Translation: CASRGVGTEYGYTF. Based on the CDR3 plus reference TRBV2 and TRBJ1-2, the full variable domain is EPEVTQTPSHQVTQMGQEVILRCVPISNHLYFYWYRQILGQKVEFLVSFYNNEISEKSEIFDDQFSVERPDGSNFTLKIRSTKLEDSAMYFCASRGVGTEYGYTFGSGTRLTVV.

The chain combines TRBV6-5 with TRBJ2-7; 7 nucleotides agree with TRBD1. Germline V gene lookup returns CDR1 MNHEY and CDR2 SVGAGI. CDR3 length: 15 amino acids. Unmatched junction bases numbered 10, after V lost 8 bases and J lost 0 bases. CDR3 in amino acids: CASSRPGQSSYEQYF. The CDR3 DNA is TGTGCCAGCTCCCGTCCGGGACAGAGCTCCTACGAGCAGTACTTC.

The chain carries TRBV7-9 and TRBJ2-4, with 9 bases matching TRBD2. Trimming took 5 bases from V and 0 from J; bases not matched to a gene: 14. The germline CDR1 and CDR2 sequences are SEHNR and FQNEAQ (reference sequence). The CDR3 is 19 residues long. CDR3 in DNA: TGTGCCAGCAGCCGATCCGGACTAGCGCAAGAACTAGCCAAAAACATTCAGTACTTC. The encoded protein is CASSRSGLAQELAKNIQYF.

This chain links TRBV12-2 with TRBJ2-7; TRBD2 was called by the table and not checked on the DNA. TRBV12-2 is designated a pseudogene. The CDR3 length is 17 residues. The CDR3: CASRSMPGGRRSCEQYF. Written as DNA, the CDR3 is TGTGCAAGTCGCTCAATGCCGGGAGGCCGCCGGAGCTGCGAGCAGTACTTC.

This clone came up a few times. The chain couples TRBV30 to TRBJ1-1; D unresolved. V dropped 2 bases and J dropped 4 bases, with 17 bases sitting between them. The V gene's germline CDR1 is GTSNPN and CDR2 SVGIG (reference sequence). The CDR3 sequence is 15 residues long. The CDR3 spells CAWSPPGLSSTEAFF. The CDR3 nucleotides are TGTGCCTGGAGTCCCCCGGGTCTTTCAAGCACTGAAGCTTTCTTT.

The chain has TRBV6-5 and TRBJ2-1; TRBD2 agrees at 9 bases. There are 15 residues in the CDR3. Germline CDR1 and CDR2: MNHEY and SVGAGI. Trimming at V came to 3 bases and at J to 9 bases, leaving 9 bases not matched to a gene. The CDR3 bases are TGTGCCAGCAGTTATTCGCTAGCGGGAAGGAGTGAGCAGTTCTTC. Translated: CASSYSLAGRSEQFF.

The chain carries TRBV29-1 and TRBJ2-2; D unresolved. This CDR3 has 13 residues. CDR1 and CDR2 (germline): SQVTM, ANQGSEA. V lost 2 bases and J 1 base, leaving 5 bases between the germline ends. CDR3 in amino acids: CSVERRNTGELFF. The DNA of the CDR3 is TGCAGCGTTGAACGCAGGAACACCGGGGAGCTGTTTTTT.

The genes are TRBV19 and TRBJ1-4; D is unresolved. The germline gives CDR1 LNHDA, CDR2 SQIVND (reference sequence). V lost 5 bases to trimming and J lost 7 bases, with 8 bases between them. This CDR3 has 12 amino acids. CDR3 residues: CASSWAGEKLFF. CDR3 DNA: TGTGCCAGTAGTTGGGCGGGTGAAAAACTGTTTTTT.

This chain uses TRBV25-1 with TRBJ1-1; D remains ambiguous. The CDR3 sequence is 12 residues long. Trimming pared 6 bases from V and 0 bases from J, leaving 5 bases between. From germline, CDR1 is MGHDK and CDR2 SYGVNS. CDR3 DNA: TGTGCCAGCAGATTAATGAACACTGAAGCTTTCTTT. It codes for CASRLMNTEAFF.

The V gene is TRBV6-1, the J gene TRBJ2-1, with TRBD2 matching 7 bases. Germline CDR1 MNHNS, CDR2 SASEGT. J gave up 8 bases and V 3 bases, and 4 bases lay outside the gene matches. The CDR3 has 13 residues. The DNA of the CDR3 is TGTGCCAGCAGTGAGGGAGGGCGGGATGAGCAGTTCTTC. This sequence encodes CASSEGGRDEQFF.

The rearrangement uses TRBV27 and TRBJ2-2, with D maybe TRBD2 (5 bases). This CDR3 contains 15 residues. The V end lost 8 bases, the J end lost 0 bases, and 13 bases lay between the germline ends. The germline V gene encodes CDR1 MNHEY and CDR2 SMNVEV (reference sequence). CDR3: CASGARLTNTGELFF. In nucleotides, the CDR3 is TGTGCCAGCGGCGCTCGACTAACGAACACCGGGGAGCTGTTTTTT.

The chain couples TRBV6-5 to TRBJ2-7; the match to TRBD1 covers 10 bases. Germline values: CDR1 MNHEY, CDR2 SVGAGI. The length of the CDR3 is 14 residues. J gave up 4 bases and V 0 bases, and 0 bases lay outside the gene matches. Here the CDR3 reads CASSYSGQGYEQYF. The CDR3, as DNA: TGTGCCAGCAGTTACTCGGGACAGGGGTACGAGCAGTACTTC.

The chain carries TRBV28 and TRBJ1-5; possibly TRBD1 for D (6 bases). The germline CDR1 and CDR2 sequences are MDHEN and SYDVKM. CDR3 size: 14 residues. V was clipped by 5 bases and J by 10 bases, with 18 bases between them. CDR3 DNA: TGTGCCAGCAGTCTCGGGACATGGGACGACCCCCAGCATTTT. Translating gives CASSLGTWDDPQHF.

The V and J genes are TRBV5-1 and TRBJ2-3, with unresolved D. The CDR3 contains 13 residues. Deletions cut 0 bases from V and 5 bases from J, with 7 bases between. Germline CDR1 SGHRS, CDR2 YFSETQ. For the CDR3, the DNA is TGCGCCAGCAGCTTGGGGTCAGTAGATACGCAGTATTTT. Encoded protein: CASSLGSVDTQYF.

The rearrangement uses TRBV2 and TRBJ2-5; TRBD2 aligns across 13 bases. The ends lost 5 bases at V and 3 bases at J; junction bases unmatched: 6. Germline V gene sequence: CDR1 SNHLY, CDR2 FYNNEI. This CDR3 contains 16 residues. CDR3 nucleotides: TGTGCCAGCAGTATAGGACTAGCGGGAGAGAAAGAGACCCAGTACTTC. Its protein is CASSIGLAGEKETQYF.

CDR3 protein: CASSPPDRVNEKLFF. The CDR3 coding sequence is TGTGCCAGCAGCCCCCCGGACAGGGTGAATGAAAAACTGTTTTTT. This sequence joins TRBV4-2 and TRBJ1-4, with 8 nucleotides matching TRBD1. The germline V gene has CDR1 LGHNA and CDR2 YNFKEQ. CDR3 length: 15 amino acids. V gave up 4 bases and J gave up 5 bases; unmatched junction bases: 6.

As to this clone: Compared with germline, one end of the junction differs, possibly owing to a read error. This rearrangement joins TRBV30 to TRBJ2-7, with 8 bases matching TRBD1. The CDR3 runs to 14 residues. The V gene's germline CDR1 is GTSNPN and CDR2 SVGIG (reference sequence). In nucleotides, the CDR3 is TGTGCTTGGATCGGAAGGACAGGGACCCACGAGCAGTACTTC. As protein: CAWIGRTGTHEQYF.

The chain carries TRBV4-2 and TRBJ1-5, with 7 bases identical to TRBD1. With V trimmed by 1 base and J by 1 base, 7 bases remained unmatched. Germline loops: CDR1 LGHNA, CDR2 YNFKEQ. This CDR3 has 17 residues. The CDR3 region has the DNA TGTGCCAGCAGCCAAGGACAGGGCGGGATAAGCAATCAGCCCCAGCATTTT. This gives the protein CASSQGQGGISNQPQHF.

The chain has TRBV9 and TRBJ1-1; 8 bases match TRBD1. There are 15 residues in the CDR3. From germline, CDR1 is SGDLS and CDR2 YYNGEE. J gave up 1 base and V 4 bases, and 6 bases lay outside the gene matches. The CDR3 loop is CASSPRTGTNTEAFF. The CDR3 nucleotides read TGTGCCAGCAGCCCGAGGACAGGGACGAACACTGAAGCTTTCTTT.

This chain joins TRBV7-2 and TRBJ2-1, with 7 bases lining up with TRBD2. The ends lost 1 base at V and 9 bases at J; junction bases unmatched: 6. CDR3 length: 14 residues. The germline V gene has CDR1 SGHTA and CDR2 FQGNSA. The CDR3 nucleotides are TGTGCCAGCAGCTTAGGGGGACTATCCGCTGAGCAGTTCTTC. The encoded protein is CASSLGGLSAEQFF.

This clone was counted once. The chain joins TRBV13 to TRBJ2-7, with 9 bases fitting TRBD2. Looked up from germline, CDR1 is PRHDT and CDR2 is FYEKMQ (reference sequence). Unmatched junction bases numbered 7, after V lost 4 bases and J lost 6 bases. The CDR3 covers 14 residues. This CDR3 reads CASSSREGLPEQYF. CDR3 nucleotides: TGTGCCAGCAGCTCGCGGGAGGGCCTACCCGAGCAGTACTTC.